This T cell receptor beta chain is from a study of CD8 T cells in ankylosing spondylitis listed by TCRdb under 2017. General notes on the study: To find TCR variants linked to disease, the study profiled T cell receptor beta repertoires in ankylosing spondylitis patients and healthy donors. Peripheral blood samples were taken, and synovial fluid was additionally collected from ankylosing spondylitis patients. The full study cohort was made up of about 25 ankylosing spondylitis patients and 108 healthy donors.

In the case of this clonotype: The antigen it binds to is not known. Base qualities are not at hand, and no much larger clone is one base apart.

Sequencer: Illumina HiSeq 2500. TCR beta libraries were prepared by quantitative 5'-RACE with molecular barcodes. The paper's processing steps were these. A new computational method, built on a probabilistic model of VDJ rearrangement, was used to identify disease-linked TCR variants. TCRdb trimmed the raw reads at Q25, called clones with MiXCR and kept productive beta chains. Duplicate CDR3 protein sequences are folded into a single record with the most common DNA and genes. Here the V and J calls rest on TCRdb's processing, not on the authors' analysis. The sample yields about 440,000 distinct CDR3 sequences; 15% to 20% were counted once. The top ten constitute 0.85% to 1.3% of the sample. The research as a whole found: Some TCR beta motif variants had previously been reported in synovial fluid and blood of reactive arthritis patients, which suggested common disease-initiation mechanisms. The disease-linked clones were reported as significantly enriched in matched synovial fluid samples from ankylosing spondylitis patients. A CD8+ phenotype was shown by the disease-linked clones, which were found at relatively low frequencies in peripheral blood. A TCR beta motif made up of several highly homologous amino acid variants appeared to be characteristic of blood from ankylosing spondylitis patients.

The CDR1 and CDR2 encoded by the germline V gene (reference sequence) are LNHDA and SQIVND. V lost 7 bases and J lost 8 bases; the stretch between them is 24 bases long. The CDR3 measures 16 amino acids from cysteine to phenylalanine. The CDR3 DNA has 48 bases and is translated from base 1. The source is a male donor with ankylosing spondylitis. Sequenced sample: blood, either unsorted or a sorted T cell fraction (not recorded which). The V gene is TRBV19 and the J gene is TRBJ2-1; matching of 6 bases hints at TRBD2 as the D gene. The DNA sequence is TGTGCCAGTATGGGGACTTTTCGGGGTGTAGAGGATGAGCAGTTCTTC. It specifies CASMGTFRGVEDEQFF.